The 16 T cell receptor beta chains below were found in one sample sequenced in a study of blood T cell repertoires in COVID-19. The assay was immunoSEQ multiplex PCR, and TCRdb's table has in-frame clones only and misses some. The sample has more than 250,000 clones, just under 90% seen once. What was sequenced was peripheral blood. The receptors were sampled from a woman in her forties or fifties with COVID-19, enrolled during active disease.

V and J are TRBV11-1 and TRBJ2-1; 10 bases agree with TRBD2. The J segment lost 8 bases and the V segment lost 4 bases, leaving 11 bases of the junction unmatched. Germline lookup yields CDR1 SGHAT and CDR2 FQDESV (reference sequence). The CDR3 sequence is 16 residues long. CDR3 region: CASSSRGSGRVDEQFF. CDR3 nucleotide sequence: TGTGCCAGCAGCTCCCGGGGAAGCGGGAGGGTTGATGAGCAGTTCTTC.

V usage is TRBV12-3 or TRBV12-4 and J usage is TRBJ2-7, with D tentatively TRBD1 (6 bases). Trimming pared 6 bases from V and 3 bases from J, leaving 12 bases between. This CDR3 is built from 13 residues. CDR3 protein: CASSRRDNYEQYF. The CDR3 DNA sequence: TGTGCCAGCAGCCGACGGGACAACTACGAGCAGTACTTC.

For the CDR3, the DNA is TGTGCCAGCAGTCGACAGGGCTCCTACGAGCAGTACTTC. It codes for CASSRQGSYEQYF. The J gene is TRBJ2-7, the V gene TRBV6-5; 7 positions agree with TRBD1. The CDR3 sequence is 13 residues long. The V gene end was trimmed by 5 bases and the J gene end by 0 bases; junction bases not matched to a gene: 1. Germline-derived CDR1 and CDR2 are MNHEY and SVGAGI.

The sample holds a few counts of this clone. The chain is built from TRBV7-3 and TRBJ2-1; 10 nucleotides agree with TRBD2. Per the germline V gene, CDR1 is SGHTA and CDR2 is FQGTGA. The CDR3 is 14 residues long. Losses at the gene ends were 7 bases for V and 5 bases for J; bases not matched to a gene: 5. The CDR3 DNA follows: TGTGCCAGCACCCGAAGCGGGAGGGACAATGAGCAGTTCTTC. Residues: CASTRSGRDNEQFF.

The V call is TRBV11-2, the J call TRBJ2-1; 10 bases line up with TRBD2. The trim removed 2 bases at V and 3 bases at J, leaving 7 bases unmatched. The CDR3 spans 17 residues. Germline assignment: CDR1 SGHAT and CDR2 FQNNGV. CDR3 DNA: TGTGCCAGCAGCTTAATCCCCACTAGCGGGAACTACAATGAGCAGTTCTTC. This translates into CASSLIPTSGNYNEQFF.

The rearrangement joins TRBV29-1 to TRBJ2-6; tentatively, D is TRBD1 (6 bases). The CDR3 is 15 amino acids. V was trimmed by 7 bases and J by 0 bases, leaving 13 bases between them. Germline assignment: CDR1 SQVTM and CDR2 ANQGSEA. The CDR3 DNA reads as TGCAGCGCCCTGACAGGCAACTCTGGGGCCAACGTCCTGACTTTC. This codes for CSALTGNSGANVLTF.

This chain uses TRBV7-6 with TRBJ2-7; 14 nucleotides match TRBD2. V gave up 10 bases and J gave up 7 bases; unmatched junction bases: 9. Germline values: CDR1 SGHVS, CDR2 FNYEAQ. The CDR3 extends over 14 amino acids. The CDR3 DNA sequence: TGTGCCACGACCCTTGGGACTAGCGGGAGTGAGCAGTACTTC. It encodes CATTLGTSGSEQYF.

This chain connects TRBV11-3 to TRBJ2-7, with TRBD2 matching 13 bases. The CDR3 spans 16 residues. After removal of 5 bases from V and 7 bases from J, the junction contained 11 bases not matched to a gene. Germline CDR1 and CDR2: SGHNT and YENEEA. For the CDR3, the DNA is TGTGCCAGCAGCCCCTGGACTAGCGGGAGATCAAAAGAGCAGTACTTC. It yields the protein CASSPWTSGRSKEQYF.

The chain is built from TRBV19 and TRBJ2-3; TRBD2 is a possible D gene (6 bases). The germline gives CDR1 LNHDA, CDR2 SQIVND (reference sequence). Trimming shortened V by 3 bases and J by 4 bases, and 17 bases separated the two germline ends. CDR3 size: 16 residues. CDR3 sequence: CASSMGLAVKADTQYF. CDR3 bases: TGTGCCAGTAGTATGGGCTTAGCGGTAAAAGCAGATACGCAGTATTTT.

The CDR3 sequence: CASSEAVRVSTGELFF. The CDR3 DNA sequence: TGTGCCAGCAGTGAAGCGGTCAGGGTGAGCACCGGGGAGCTGTTTTTT. The chain recombines TRBV6-1 with TRBJ2-2; the D gene is possibly TRBD1 (5 bases). The germline V and J ends were trimmed by 0 bases and 4 bases, with 12 bases remaining between them. Germline CDR1 reads MNHNS; CDR2 reads SASEGT. CDR3 size: 16 residues.

CDR3: CASTLWPSGGDTQYF. The CDR3 DNA reads TGTGCCAGCACCCTGTGGCCTTCGGGGGGGGATACGCAGTATTTT. The chain carries TRBV11-1 and TRBJ2-3; TRBD2 matches at 8 bases. The CDR3 runs to 15 residues. Germline CDR1 reads SGHAT; CDR2 reads FQDESV (reference sequence). Trimming cost V 7 bases and J 6 bases; bases outside gene matches: 12.

V usage is TRBV30 and J usage is TRBJ2-1, with 13 positions matching TRBD2. Trimming cost V 3 bases and J 12 bases; bases outside gene matches: 11. This CDR3 spans 15 amino acids. Germline V CDR1 and CDR2: GTSNPN, SVGIG (reference sequence). The CDR3 DNA sequence: TGTGCCTGGAGATTAGGATGGACTAGCGGGAGAGGGCAGTTCTTC. Its protein is CAWRLGWTSGRGQFF.

The chain links TRBV11-3 to TRBJ2-3, with TRBD2 as a possible D gene (6 bases). Germline values: CDR1 SGHNT, CDR2 YENEEA. The CDR3 extends over 14 amino acids. V was pared by 5 bases and J by 6 bases, with 15 bases between. CDR3 in amino acids: CASSRGSGADTQYF. CDR3 sequence (DNA): TGTGCCAGCAGCCGGGGGTCGGGAGCGGATACGCAGTATTTT.

The J gene is TRBJ2-1, the V gene TRBV5-1, with TRBD2 as a possible D gene (5 bases). This CDR3 contains 14 residues. The V and J ends lost 6 bases and 1 base respectively, with 11 bases between them. Germline CDR1 SGHRS, CDR2 YFSETQ. The CDR3 sequence is CASTGSGSYNEQFF. For the CDR3, the DNA is TGCGCCAGCACTGGGAGTGGTTCCTACAATGAGCAGTTCTTC.

This chain uses TRBV7-3 with TRBJ2-1, with TRBD1 identical over 8 bases. Trimming took 5 bases from V and 13 from J; bases not matched to a gene: 13. The CDR3 totals 14 residues. Germline CDR1 is SGHTA and CDR2 is FQGTGA. The CDR3 nucleotides read TGTGCCAGCAGCGCCCTTGGGACAGGCTGGTTTCAGTTCTTC. Protein sequence: CASSALGTGWFQFF.

The chain couples TRBV24-1 to TRBJ2-1, with D perhaps TRBD2 (5 bases). Germline lookup yields CDR1 KGHDR and CDR2 SFDVKD. The CDR3 is made up of 16 amino acids. Trimming removed 0 bases at V and 0 bases at J, with 8 bases between. This CDR3 is CATSDLQGSSYNEQFF. The CDR3 DNA follows: TGTGCCACCAGTGATTTGCAAGGGAGCTCCTACAATGAGCAGTTCTTC.